This record concerns one TCR beta chain sequence. Per the authors' pipeline: Reference gene primer amplification gave estimated nucleated cell counts. Clones were sequenced by immunoSEQ multiplex PCR, and TCRdb holds only the in-frame ones, with some missing. That table supplies the V and J calls and clone size; D and trimming were determined from the DNA. The repertoire holds roughly 300,000 clones, with over 75% as singletons. The data belong to a study of blood T cell repertoires in COVID-19. Study overall: The United States, Italy and Spain supplied acute and convalescent COVID-19 samples. In each case, the material was cDNA or gDNA derived from T cells, B-cell-depleted T cells, or PBMCs.

The sequenced sample was peripheral blood. The origin of this receptor is a human donor in a cohort sampled during active COVID-19.

The CDR3 coding sequence is TGTGCCAGTAGTATCACTAGCGGAGGACCCTACGAGCAGTACTTC. It is translated as CASSITSGGPYEQYF. The chain is built from TRBV19 and TRBJ2-7; 8 bases agree with TRBD2. Germline V gives CDR1 LNHDA, CDR2 SQIVND (reference sequence). The CDR3 loop spans 15 amino acids. The V segment lost 3 bases and the J segment 2 bases; nucleotides outside the gene matches: 6.